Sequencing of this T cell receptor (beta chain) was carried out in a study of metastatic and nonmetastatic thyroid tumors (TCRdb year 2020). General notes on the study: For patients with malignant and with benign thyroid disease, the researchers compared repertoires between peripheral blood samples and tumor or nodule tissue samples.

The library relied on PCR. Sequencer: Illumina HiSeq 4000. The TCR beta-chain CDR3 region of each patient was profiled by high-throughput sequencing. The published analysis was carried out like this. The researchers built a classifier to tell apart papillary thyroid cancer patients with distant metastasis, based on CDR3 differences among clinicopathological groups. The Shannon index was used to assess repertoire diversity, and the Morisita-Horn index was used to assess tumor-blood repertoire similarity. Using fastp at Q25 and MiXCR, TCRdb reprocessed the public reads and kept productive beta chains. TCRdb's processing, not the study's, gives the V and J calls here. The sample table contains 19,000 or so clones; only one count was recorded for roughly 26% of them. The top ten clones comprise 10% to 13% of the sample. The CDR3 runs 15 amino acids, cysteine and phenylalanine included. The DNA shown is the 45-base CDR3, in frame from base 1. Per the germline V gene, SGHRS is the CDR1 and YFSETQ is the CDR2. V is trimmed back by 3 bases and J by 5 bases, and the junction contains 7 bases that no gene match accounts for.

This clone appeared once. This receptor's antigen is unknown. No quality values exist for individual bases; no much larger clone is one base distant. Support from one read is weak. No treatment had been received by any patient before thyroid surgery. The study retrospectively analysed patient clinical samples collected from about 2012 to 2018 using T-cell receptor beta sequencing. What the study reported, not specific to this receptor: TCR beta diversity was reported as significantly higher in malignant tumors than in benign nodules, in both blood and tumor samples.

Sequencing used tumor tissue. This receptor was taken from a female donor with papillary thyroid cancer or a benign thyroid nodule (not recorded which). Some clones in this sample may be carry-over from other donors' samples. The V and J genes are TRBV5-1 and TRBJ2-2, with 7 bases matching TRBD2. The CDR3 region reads CASSWAGEGTGELFF. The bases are TGCGCCAGCAGCTGGGCGGGAGAGGGGACCGGGGAGCTGTTTTTT.